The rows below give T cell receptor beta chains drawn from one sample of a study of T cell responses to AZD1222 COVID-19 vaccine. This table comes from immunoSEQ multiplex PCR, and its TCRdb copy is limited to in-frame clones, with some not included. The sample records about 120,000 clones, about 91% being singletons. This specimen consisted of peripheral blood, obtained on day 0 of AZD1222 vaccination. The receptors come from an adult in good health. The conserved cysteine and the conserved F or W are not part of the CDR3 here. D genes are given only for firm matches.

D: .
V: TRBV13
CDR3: ASSLEAPYGYT

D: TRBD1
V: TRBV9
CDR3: ASSGTGSSGNTIY

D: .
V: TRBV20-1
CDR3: SASLGGSSYNSPLH

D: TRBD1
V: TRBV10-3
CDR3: AISDGQGVLDTQY

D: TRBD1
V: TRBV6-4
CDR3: ASSPGQGTTGELF

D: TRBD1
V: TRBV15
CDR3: ATNHRGRETQY

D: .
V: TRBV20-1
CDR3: SAVGETEAF

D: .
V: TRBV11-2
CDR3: ASSHGTPRDGNQPQH

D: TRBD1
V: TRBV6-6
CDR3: ASSYPGTGGTDTQY

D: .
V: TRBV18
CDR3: ASSQQTEGNTIY

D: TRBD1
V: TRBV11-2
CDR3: ASSSQAGTGVEQY

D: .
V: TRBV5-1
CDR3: ASSSGAHPDTQY

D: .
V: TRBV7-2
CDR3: ASTSTAGGNTIY

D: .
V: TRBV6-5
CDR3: ASSYRGVNTEAF

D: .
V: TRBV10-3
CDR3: AIRSEPNTEAF

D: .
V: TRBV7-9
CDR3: ASSLGGHIMNTEAF

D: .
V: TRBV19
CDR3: ASSIGRGEAF

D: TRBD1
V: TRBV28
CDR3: ASSTGGEETQY

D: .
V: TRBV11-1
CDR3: ASLDRRGTEAF

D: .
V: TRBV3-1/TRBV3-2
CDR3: ASSPRINYGYT

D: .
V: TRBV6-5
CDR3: ASKGAGETQY

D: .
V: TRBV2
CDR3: ASSGQGNTEAF